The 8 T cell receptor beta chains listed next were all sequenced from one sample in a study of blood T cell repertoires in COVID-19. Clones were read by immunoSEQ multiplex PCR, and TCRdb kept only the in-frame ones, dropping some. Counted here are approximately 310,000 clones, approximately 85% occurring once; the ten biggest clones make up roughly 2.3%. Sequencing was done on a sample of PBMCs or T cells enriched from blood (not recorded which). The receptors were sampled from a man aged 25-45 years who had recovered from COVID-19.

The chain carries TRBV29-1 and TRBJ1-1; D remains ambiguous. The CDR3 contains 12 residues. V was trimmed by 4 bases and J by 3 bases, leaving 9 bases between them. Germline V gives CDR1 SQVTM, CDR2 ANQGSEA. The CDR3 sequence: CSVVETHTEAFF. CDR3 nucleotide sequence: TGCAGCGTTGTCGAGACTCACACTGAAGCTTTCTTT.

This CDR3 is CASSFSGVLANTGELFF. The CDR3 coding sequence is TGTGCCAGTAGTTTTAGCGGGGTACTCGCGAACACCGGGGAGCTGTTTTTT. The chain couples TRBV19 to TRBJ2-2, with 8 bases aligning to TRBD2. Unmatched junction bases numbered 8, after V lost 5 bases and J lost 0 bases. From germline, CDR1 is LNHDA and CDR2 SQIVND (reference sequence). The CDR3 covers 17 residues.

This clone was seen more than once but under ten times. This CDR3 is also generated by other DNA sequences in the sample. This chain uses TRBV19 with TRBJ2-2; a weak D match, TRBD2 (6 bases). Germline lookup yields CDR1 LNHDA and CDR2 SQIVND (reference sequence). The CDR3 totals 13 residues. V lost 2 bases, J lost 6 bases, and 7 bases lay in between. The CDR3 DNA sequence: TGTGCCAGTAGTATATCGGGGGCCGGGGAGCTGTTTTTT. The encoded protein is CASSISGAGELFF.

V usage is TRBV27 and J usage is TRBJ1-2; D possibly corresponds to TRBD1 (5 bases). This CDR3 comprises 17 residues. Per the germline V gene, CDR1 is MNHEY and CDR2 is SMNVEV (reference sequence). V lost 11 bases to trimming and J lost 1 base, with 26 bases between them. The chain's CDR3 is CAASTRAPQTDNYGYTF. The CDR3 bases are TGTGCCGCCAGCACCCGGGCTCCCCAGACAGATAACTATGGCTACACCTTC.

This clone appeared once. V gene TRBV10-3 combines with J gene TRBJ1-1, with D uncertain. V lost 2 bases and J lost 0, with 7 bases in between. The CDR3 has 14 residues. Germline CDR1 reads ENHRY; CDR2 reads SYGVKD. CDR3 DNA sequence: TGTGCCATCAGTGAGACAGCCATGAACACTGAAGCTTTCTTT. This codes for CAISETAMNTEAFF.

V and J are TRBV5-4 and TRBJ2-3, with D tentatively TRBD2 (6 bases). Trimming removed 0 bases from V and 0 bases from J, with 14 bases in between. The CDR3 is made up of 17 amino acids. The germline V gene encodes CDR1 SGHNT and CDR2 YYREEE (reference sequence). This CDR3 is CASSLGAGGASTDTQYF. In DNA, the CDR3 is TGTGCCAGCAGCTTGGGGGCGGGCGGGGCGAGCACAGATACGCAGTATTTT.

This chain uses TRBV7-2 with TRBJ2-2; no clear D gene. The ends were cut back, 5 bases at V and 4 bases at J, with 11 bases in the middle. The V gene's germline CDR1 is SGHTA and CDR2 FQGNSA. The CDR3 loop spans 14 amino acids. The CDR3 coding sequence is TGTGCCAGCAGCGTCCTAGTGAGCACCGGGGAGCTGTTTTTT. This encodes CASSVLVSTGELFF.

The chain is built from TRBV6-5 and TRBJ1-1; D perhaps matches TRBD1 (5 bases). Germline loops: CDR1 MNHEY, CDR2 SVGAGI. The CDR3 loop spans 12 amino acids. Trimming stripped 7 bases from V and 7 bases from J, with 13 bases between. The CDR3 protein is CASTGGGDEAFF. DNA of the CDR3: TGTGCCAGCACCGGCGGGGGGGATGAAGCTTTCTTT.